The next 18 T cell receptor beta chains were all read from a single sample in a study of blood T cell repertoires in COVID-19. Sequenced by immunoSEQ multiplex PCR; TCRdb stores in-frame clones only, minus some. Among 90,000 or so clones listed, under 90% were seen once. Sequenced input: peripheral blood. These receptors originate from a woman aged 70-85 years with acute or convalescent COVID-19.

With respect to this clone: Within the sample, other DNA sequences also encode this same CDR3. The J gene is TRBJ2-5, the V gene TRBV28; TRBD1 is a possible D gene (6 bases). CDR3 length equals 13 residues. The V gene lost 4 bases and the J gene lost 4 bases, with 10 bases spanning the gap. Germline CDR1 reads MDHEN; CDR2 reads SYDVKM. CDR3 bases: TGTGCCAGCAGTTCAGGGGTTCCAGAGACCCAGTACTTC. Its translation: CASSSGVPETQYF.

V is TRBV5-8 and J is TRBJ1-2; 8 bases fit TRBD1. Trimming at V came to 5 bases and at J to 3 bases, leaving 6 bases not matched to a gene. This CDR3 contains 14 residues. Germline V CDR1 and CDR2: SGHTS, YDEGEE. The CDR3 spells CASRTTGGDYGYTF. The CDR3 DNA reads as TGTGCCAGCAGGACCACAGGGGGGGACTATGGCTACACCTTC. The whole variable domain, filled in from reference TRBV5-8 and TRBJ1-2, reads EAGVTQSPTHLIKTRGQQATLRCSPISGHTSVYWYQQALGLGLQFLLWYDEGEERNRGNFPPRFSGRQFPNYSSELNVNALELEDSALYLCASRTTGGDYGYTFGSGTRLTVV.

The genes are TRBV15 and TRBJ2-1; possible D gene TRBD2, 6 bases. CDR3 length: 15 residues. The V and J ends lost 9 bases and 7 bases respectively, with 22 bases between them. In germline, CDR1 is LNHNV, CDR2 YYDKDF (reference sequence). CDR3 residues: CATREESGRINEQFF. In DNA, the CDR3 is TGTGCCACTAGAGAAGAGAGTGGGAGGATTAATGAGCAGTTCTTC. The full variable domain, with the rest looked up from reference TRBV15 and TRBJ2-1, is DAMVIQNPRYQVTQFGKPVTLSCSQTLNHNVMYWYQQKSSQAPKLLFHYYDKDFNNEADTPDNFQSRRPNTSFCFLDIRSPGLGDTAMYLCATREESGRINEQFFGPGTRLTVL.

The rearrangement joins TRBV24-1 to TRBJ2-1; TRBD1 matches 11 bases. The CDR3 extends over 16 amino acids. The trim removed 3 bases at V and 8 bases at J, leaving 8 bases unmatched. The germline CDR1 and CDR2 sequences are KGHDR and SFDVKD. The DNA of the CDR3 is TGTGCCACCAGTGATGCAGGGACAGGGGGGATGCATGAGCAGTTCTTC. Translation: CATSDAGTGGMHEQFF.

This clone showed up just once. The rearrangement uses TRBV21-1 and TRBJ2-5; the table's D call TRBD1 went unverified against the DNA. TRBV21-1 corresponds to a pseudogene. CDR3 length equals 14 residues. CDR3 DNA sequence: TGTGCCAGCATCTGGAGAGGGGGAGAGGAGACCCAGTACTTC. Its translation: CASIWRGGEETQYF.

This sequence joins TRBV29-1 and TRBJ2-3; 8 bases agree with TRBD2. CDR1 SQVTM and CDR2 ANQGSEA come from the germline V gene. The CDR3 extends over 13 amino acids. After removal of 6 bases from V and 2 bases from J, the junction contained 4 bases not matched to a gene. The CDR3 region is CSVTRGVTDTQYF. The CDR3 nucleotides are TGCAGCGTGACGCGGGGGGTCACAGATACGCAGTATTTT.

The chain carries TRBV7-6 and TRBJ1-3; D perhaps matches TRBD1 (6 bases). The CDR3 has 13 amino acids. The V gene's germline CDR1 is SGHVS and CDR2 FNYEAQ. With 2 bases removed from V and 13 bases from J, the gap between germline ends came to 15 bases. DNA of the CDR3: TGTGCCAGCAGCTTACGGACAGACTCGGTTATATATTTT. It is translated as CASSLRTDSVIYF. The variable domain in full, with the rest retrieved from reference TRBV7-6 and TRBJ1-3, is GAGVSQSPRYKVTKRGQDVALRCDPISGHVSLYWYRQALGQGPEFLTYFNYEAQQDKSGLPNDRFSAERPEGSISTLTIQRTEQRDSAMYRCASSLRTDSVIYFGEGSWLTVV.

The genes are TRBV15 and TRBJ1-2, with a possible D match to TRBD1 (6 bases). Germline V gene data show CDR1 as LNHNV and CDR2 as YYDKDF (reference sequence). There are 15 residues in the CDR3. V was shortened by 3 bases and J by 6 bases, with 17 bases between the two germline ends. The DNA for the CDR3 is TGTGCCACCAGCAGCGGTGTCAGGGGTGCCGATGGCTACACCTTC. As protein: CATSSGVRGADGYTF.

The chain links TRBV5-1 to TRBJ2-1; 8 bases fit TRBD2. Per the germline V gene, CDR1 is SGHRS and CDR2 is YFSETQ. Trimming took 0 bases from V and 5 from J; bases not matched to a gene: 4. The CDR3 contains 15 residues. CDR3 residues: CASSLVTSGNNEQFF. CDR3 coding DNA: TGCGCCAGCAGCTTGGTAACTAGCGGTAACAATGAGCAGTTCTTC. Combining the CDR3 with reference TRBV5-1 and TRBJ2-1 gives the whole variable domain KAGVTQTPRYLIKTRGQQVTLSCSPISGHRSVSWYQQTPGQGLQFLFEYFSETQRNKGNFPGRFSGRQFSNSRSEMNVSTLELGDSALYLCASSLVTSGNNEQFFGPGTRLTVL.

V gene TRBV5-1 combines with J gene TRBJ2-1; 10 nucleotides align to TRBD2. CDR1 is SGHRS and CDR2 is YFSETQ in the germline V gene. The CDR3 totals 16 residues. V was pared by 3 bases and J by 6 bases, with 9 bases of the junction left unmatched. The CDR3, as DNA: TGCGCCAGCAGCTCCTCCGGGACTAGCGCGGCCAATGAGCAGTTCTTC. It yields the protein CASSSSGTSAANEQFF.

The V and J genes are TRBV5-1 and TRBJ1-5, with TRBD1 matching 7 bases. Germline V gene data show CDR1 as SGHRS and CDR2 as YFSETQ. V shed 4 bases and J 4 bases; nucleotides not matched to a gene: 5. This CDR3 contains 14 residues. The chain's CDR3 is CASSLTGVNQPQHF. The CDR3 DNA reads TGCGCCAGCAGCCTTACAGGGGTAAATCAGCCCCAGCATTTT.

This chain uses TRBV4-1 with TRBJ1-1; weak D call: TRBD1 (5 bases). V was shortened by 1 base and J by 3 bases, with 9 bases between the two germline ends. CDR1 is MGHRA, CDR2 YSYEKL, per germline. The CDR3 covers 14 residues. CDR3 nucleotides: TGCGCCAGCAGCCAAGTTTCAGGGTACACTGAAGCTTTCTTT. Translated: CASSQVSGYTEAFF.

The chain couples TRBV3-1 (or the pseudogene TRBV3-2) to TRBJ2-1, with D uncertain. Per germline, CDR1 LGHDT and CDR2 YNNKEL (reference sequence). CDR3 length equals 12 residues. The V end lost 5 bases, the J end lost 4 bases, and 6 bases lay between the germline ends. CDR3 sequence reads: CASSDFYNEQFF. The DNA for the CDR3 is TGTGCCAGCAGCGACTTTTACAATGAGCAGTTCTTC.

The chain employs TRBV21-1 and TRBJ2-1; TRBD1, as called in the table, went unchecked against the DNA. TRBV21-1 constitutes a pseudogene. The CDR3 has 15 amino acids. The CDR3 is CASSLGQGPYNEQFF. The CDR3 DNA reads as TGTGCCAGCAGCTTGGGACAGGGCCCGTACAATGAGCAGTTCTTC.

This chain joins TRBV6-5 and TRBJ1-2; D possibly corresponds to TRBD1 (6 bases). The CDR3 has 15 amino acids. V gave up 7 bases and J gave up 7 bases, with 22 bases separating them. Germline CDR1 is MNHEY and CDR2 is SVGAGI. The CDR3 here is CASNPQETGSSGYTF. CDR3 nucleotides: TGTGCCAGCAACCCCCAGGAGACAGGAAGCTCTGGCTACACCTTC.

This clone was observed a single time. The rearrangement links TRBV7-9 to TRBJ1-4, with D possibly TRBD1 on 6 matching bases. Germline-derived CDR1 and CDR2 are SEHNR and FQNEAQ (reference sequence). Trimming stripped 3 bases from V and 3 bases from J, with 8 bases between. There are 14 residues in the CDR3. The CDR3 DNA is TGTGCCAGCAGCTTTGAGGGGGCTAATGAAAAACTGTTTTTT. Protein product: CASSFEGANEKLFF.

A single count supports this clone. V usage is TRBV7-2 and J usage is TRBJ2-7; weak D call: TRBD2 (6 bases). The germline gives CDR1 SGHTA, CDR2 FQGNSA. Trimming took off 5 bases at V and 2 bases at J, with 13 bases between the two ends. The CDR3 length is 14 residues. The CDR3 sequence: CASSPGLRPYEQYF. DNA for the CDR3: TGTGCCAGCAGCCCGGGACTCCGACCCTACGAGCAGTACTTC.

The chain combines TRBV18 with TRBJ2-2; 11 bases match TRBD1. J lost 7 bases, V lost 3 bases, and 7 bases had no gene match. CDR1 and CDR2 (germline): KGHSH, LQKENI. The CDR3 length is 16 residues. The CDR3 bases are TGTGCCAGCTCACCCTACGGACAGGGGGCAGTCGGGGAGCTGTTTTTT. Protein product: CASSPYGQGAVGELFF.